Below, 21 T cell receptor beta chains from the same sample are listed, as sequenced in a study of blood T cell repertoires in COVID-19. The method was immunoSEQ multiplex PCR; TCRdb's version includes in-frame clones alone and lacks a portion of them. The sample contains 150,000 or so clones, around 74% of which appear only once. The sequenced sample was peripheral blood. Source of these receptors: a woman of 80 years or more with acute or convalescent COVID-19.

The chain combines TRBV23-1 with TRBJ1-2; 7 bases map to TRBD1. TRBV23-1 is given ORF status, its function remaining uncertain. The V segment lost 8 bases and the J segment 4 bases; nucleotides outside the gene matches: 7. The CDR3 sequence is 13 residues long. This chain's CDR3 is CASASGGLYGYTF. CDR3 nucleotide sequence: TGCGCCAGCGCTTCAGGGGGTCTCTATGGCTACACCTTC.

The rearrangement links TRBV29-1 to TRBJ2-1; D is uncertain. The CDR3 spans 13 residues. Trimming shortened V by 6 bases and J by 4 bases, and 13 bases separated the two germline ends. Germline CDR1 is SQVTM and CDR2 is ANQGSEA. The CDR3 DNA is TGCAGCGTCTCGAACGCGGTATACAATGAGCAGTTCTTC. Protein sequence: CSVSNAVYNEQFF.

The chain uses TRBV4-2 and TRBJ1-2; no reliable D call. The CDR3 length is 13 residues. Germline V gene sequence: CDR1 LGHNA, CDR2 YNFKEQ. V dropped 2 bases and J dropped 7 bases, with 11 bases sitting between them. DNA for the CDR3: TGTGCCAGCAGCCAAATGGCGGGTGGTGGCTACACCTTC. The encoded protein is CASSQMAGGGYTF.

Here the CDR3 reads CAISADTQYF. CDR3 bases: TGTGCCATCAGCGCAGATACGCAGTATTTT. This sequence joins TRBV10-3 and TRBJ2-3; D not resolved. The germline gives CDR1 ENHRY, CDR2 SYGVKD. This CDR3 spans 10 amino acids. V shed 6 bases and J shed 4 bases, with 2 bases lying between them.

The J gene is TRBJ1-5, the V gene TRBV10-3; weak D call: TRBD1 (5 bases). Trimming removed 3 bases from V and 3 bases from J, with 9 bases in between. This CDR3 contains 14 residues. Germline V gives CDR1 ENHRY, CDR2 SYGVKD. The CDR3 DNA follows: TGTGCCATCAGTGAACAGGTCTTCAATCAGCCCCAGCATTTT. This encodes CAISEQVFNQPQHF.

V gene TRBV7-9 combines with J gene TRBJ2-1; 8 nucleotides line up with TRBD2. Germline V gene data show CDR1 as SEHNR and CDR2 as FQNEAQ (reference sequence). This CDR3 is 14 amino acids long. The ends lost 4 bases at V and 8 bases at J; junction bases unmatched: 7. CDR3 residues: CASSSYSGSYEQFF. The CDR3 DNA follows: TGTGCCAGCAGCTCCTACAGCGGGAGTTATGAGCAGTTCTTC.

In nucleotides, the CDR3 is TGTGCCAGCAGTTTCCCGACTGGGCAGGGGGAGGGCTACACCTTC. Residues: CASSFPTGQGEGYTF. The chain is built from TRBV28 and TRBJ1-2; 7 bases map to TRBD1. Germline V gives CDR1 MDHEN, CDR2 SYDVKM. The CDR3 contains 15 residues. Trimming took 3 bases from V and 8 from J; bases not matched to a gene: 12.

This clone was recorded only once. This chain connects TRBV7-9 to TRBJ2-2; the D gene is possibly TRBD1 (6 bases). The germline V gene has CDR1 SEHNR and CDR2 FQNEAQ (reference sequence). The V and J ends lost 0 bases and 1 base respectively, with 12 bases between them. This CDR3 has 17 residues. The CDR3 nucleotides read TGTGCCAGCAGCTTAGCTCTGGACAGTTTGAACACCGGGGAGCTGTTTTTT. It translates to CASSLALDSLNTGELFF. The full variable domain, completed using reference TRBV7-9 and TRBJ2-2, is DTGVSQNPRHKITKRGQNVTFRCDPISEHNRLYWYRQTLGQGPEFLTYFQNEAQLEKSRLLSDRFSAERPKGSFSTLEIQRTEQGDSAMYLCASSLALDSLNTGELFFGEGSRLTVL.

A few counts support this clone. This chain links TRBV9 with TRBJ2-2, with D hard to call. The CDR3 has 15 residues. V gave up 0 bases and J gave up 0 bases, with 6 bases separating them. Germline assignment: CDR1 SGDLS and CDR2 YYNGEE. For the CDR3, the DNA is TGTGCCAGCAGCGTAGGGGCAACGAACACCGGGGAGCTGTTTTTT. Amino acids: CASSVGATNTGELFF.

The J gene is TRBJ1-1, the V gene TRBV4-2; TRBD1 aligns across 9 bases. The V gene's germline CDR1 is LGHNA and CDR2 YNFKEQ. Unmatched junction bases numbered 6, after V lost 0 bases and J lost 1 base. The CDR3 sequence is 17 residues long. The CDR3 nucleotides are TGTGCCAGCAGCCAAGATACGGGGACAGGGACGAACACTGAAGCTTTCTTT. Translating gives CASSQDTGTGTNTEAFF.

The CDR3 loop reads CASSPRESSPLHF. CDR3 DNA sequence: TGTGCCAGCAGTCCACGGGAGTCCTCACCCCTCCACTTT. V is TRBV25-1 and J is TRBJ1-6; D not resolved. The ends were cut back, 5 bases at V and 10 bases at J, with 12 bases in the middle. CDR3 size: 13 residues. CDR1 and CDR2 (germline): MGHDK, SYGVNS.

The chain combines TRBV9 with TRBJ2-1, with D unresolved. The germline V and J ends were trimmed by 0 bases and 6 bases, with 22 bases remaining between them. In germline, CDR1 is SGDLS, CDR2 YYNGEE. This CDR3 contains 18 residues. The CDR3 sequence is CASSVGFVGMAVPNEQFF. As DNA, the CDR3 is TGTGCCAGCAGCGTAGGCTTTGTTGGTATGGCAGTGCCCAATGAGCAGTTCTTC. Complete variable domain (other parts from reference TRBV9 and TRBJ2-1): DSGVTQTPKHLITATGQRVTLRCSPRSGDLSVYWYQQSLDQGLQFLIQYYNGEERAKGNILERFSAQQFPDLHSELNLSSLELGDSALYFCASSVGFVGMAVPNEQFFGPGTRLTVL.

CDR3: CASSAGQGTAGANVLTF. As DNA, the CDR3 is TGCGCCAGCAGCGCGGGACAGGGCACTGCTGGGGCCAACGTCCTGACTTTC. The rearrangement links TRBV5-1 to TRBJ2-6, with 9 bases matching TRBD1. The CDR3 has 17 residues. V trimming: 4 bases; J trimming: 2 bases; junction bases outside the gene matches: 7. CDR1 is SGHRS, CDR2 YFSETQ, per germline.

In its sample, this clone was seen a few times. Mismatch with germline at one junction end may stem from a read error. The V gene is TRBV30, the J gene TRBJ2-3, with 9 positions matching TRBD2. CDR1 is GTSNPN, CDR2 SVGIG, per germline (reference sequence). The CDR3 loop spans 12 amino acids. The CDR3 DNA reads as TGTGCCTGGAGTGTACCGGGCGGGAGGGCCCATTTT. It specifies CAWSVPGGRAHF.

This chain connects TRBV6-5 to TRBJ1-5, with D perhaps matching TRBD1 (5 bases). Trimming removed 6 bases at V and 6 bases at J, with 18 bases between. The CDR3 covers 15 residues. From germline, CDR1 is MNHEY and CDR2 SVGAGI. Here the CDR3 DNA reads TGTGCCAGCAGGATTCGGTCCAGGGCAAGTCAGCCCCAGCATTTT. Residues: CASRIRSRASQPQHF.

The genes are TRBV11-3 and TRBJ2-3; 8 bases align to TRBD1. Trimming removed 5 bases from V and 1 base from J; junction bases left unmatched: 5. The CDR3 sequence is 15 residues long. Per germline, CDR1 SGHNT and CDR2 YENEEA. DNA for the CDR3: TGTGCCAGCAGCCCCGGACAGGGTCGCACAGATACGCAGTATTTT. It is translated as CASSPGQGRTDTQYF.

The chain links TRBV28 to TRBJ2-5, with D tentatively TRBD2 (6 bases). V was cut by 6 bases and J by 4 bases, with 9 bases left in between. The germline V gene has CDR1 MDHEN and CDR2 SYDVKM. The CDR3 consists of 12 residues. CDR3 bases: TGTGCCAGCAGCCAGACTAGAGAGACCCAGTACTTC. Protein: CASSQTRETQYF.

CDR3 sequence reads: CATSEGGRGLQETQYF. CDR3 nucleotide sequence: TGTGCCACCAGTGAGGGCGGGAGAGGACTCCAAGAGACCCAGTACTTC. The genes are TRBV24-1 and TRBJ2-5, with 7 nucleotides matching TRBD2. After removal of 4 bases from V and 1 base from J, the junction contained 8 bases not matched to a gene. This CDR3 spans 16 amino acids. From germline, CDR1 is KGHDR and CDR2 SFDVKD.

The chain couples TRBV15 to TRBJ2-3; D unclear. The CDR3 totals 14 residues. Germline V gene lookup returns CDR1 LNHNV and CDR2 YYDKDF (reference sequence). V was pared by 0 bases and J by 0 bases, with 4 bases between. The CDR3 bases are TGTGCCACCAGCAGAGATCAGAGCACAGATACGCAGTATTTT. It specifies CATSRDQSTDTQYF.

The CDR3 loop reads CASSYGTIRPHEQFF. CDR3 bases: TGTGCCAGCAGTTACGGGACTATCCGACCCCATGAGCAGTTCTTC. The V and J genes are TRBV6-2 or TRBV6-3 and TRBJ2-1, with 7 bases that match TRBD2. V dropped 2 bases and J dropped 8; count of bases not matched to a gene: 9. The V gene's germline CDR1 is MNHEY and CDR2 SVGEGT. The CDR3 runs to 15 residues.

V gene TRBV9 combines with J gene TRBJ2-5, with 7 bases fitting TRBD2. V was clipped by 2 bases and J by 4 bases; unmatched bases: 2. Germline V CDR1 and CDR2: SGDLS, YYNGEE. This CDR3 has 13 residues. For the CDR3, the DNA is TGTGCCAGCAGCGTCGGACTAGGAGAGACCCAGTACTTC. This sequence encodes CASSVGLGETQYF.